The TCR beta chain under discussion was sequenced for a study of Graves' ophthalmopathy and Graves' hyperthyroidism. Study results and caveats: In blood appeared most of the expanded thyroid clonotypes whose frequency exceeded 0.001. Classification of ophthalmopathy versus stable hyperthyroidism by a 13-signature model yielded roughly 86% sensitivity and about 81% specificity.

As for this clonotype: Its specificity is unknown.

The V and J ends lost 4 bases and 3 bases respectively, with 12 bases between them. This CDR3 has 14 residues. Germline values: CDR1 SGHDN, CDR2 FVKESK. The sequenced template was RNA, covering the TCR beta CDR3 region. HTBI primers served in a first-round RT-PCR, which a second-round multiplex PCR followed. TCRdb independently ran MiXCR on the multiplex PCR reads; one entry per CDR3 protein. The profile shows around 1.1 million distinct CDR3 sequences, about 40% of them singletons. Sequenced sample: peripheral blood or thyroid tissue (not recorded which). The clonotype was recovered from an adult man with Graves' hyperthyroidism. V gene TRBV14 combines with J gene TRBJ2-5; D is unclear. The CDR3 coding sequence is TGTGCCAGCAGCCCGGACGGTCGGAAAGAGACCCAGTACTTC. It is translated as CASSPDGRKETQYF.